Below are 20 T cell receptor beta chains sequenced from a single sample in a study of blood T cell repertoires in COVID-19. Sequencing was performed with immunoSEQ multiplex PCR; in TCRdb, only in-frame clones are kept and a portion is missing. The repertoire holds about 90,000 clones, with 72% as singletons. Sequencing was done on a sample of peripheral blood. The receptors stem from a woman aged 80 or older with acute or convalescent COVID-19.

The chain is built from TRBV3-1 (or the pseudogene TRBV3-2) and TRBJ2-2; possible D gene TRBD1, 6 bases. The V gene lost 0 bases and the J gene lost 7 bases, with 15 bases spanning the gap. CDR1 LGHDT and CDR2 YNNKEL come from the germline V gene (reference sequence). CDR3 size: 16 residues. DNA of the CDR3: TGTGCCAGCAGCCAAGACACAGGGCTTGTAAACGGGGAGCTGTTTTTT. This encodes CASSQDTGLVNGELFF.

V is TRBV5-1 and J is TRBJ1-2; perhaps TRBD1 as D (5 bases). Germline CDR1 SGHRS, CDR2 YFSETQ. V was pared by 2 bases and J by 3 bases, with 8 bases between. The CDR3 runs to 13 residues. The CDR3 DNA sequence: TGCGCCAGCAGCTTAGCGGGGGACTATGGCTACACCTTC. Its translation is CASSLAGDYGYTF.

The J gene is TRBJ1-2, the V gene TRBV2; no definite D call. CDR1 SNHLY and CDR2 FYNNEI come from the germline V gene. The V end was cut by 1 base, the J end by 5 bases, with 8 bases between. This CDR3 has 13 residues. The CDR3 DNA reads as TGTGCCAGCAGTGAAGAGCACCCTTATGGCTACACCTTC. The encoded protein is CASSEEHPYGYTF. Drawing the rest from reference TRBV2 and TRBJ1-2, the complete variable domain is EPEVTQTPSHQVTQMGQEVILRCVPISNHLYFYWYRQILGQKVEFLVSFYNNEISEKSEIFDDQFSVERPDGSNFTLKIRSTKLEDSAMYFCASSEEHPYGYTFGSGTRLTVV.

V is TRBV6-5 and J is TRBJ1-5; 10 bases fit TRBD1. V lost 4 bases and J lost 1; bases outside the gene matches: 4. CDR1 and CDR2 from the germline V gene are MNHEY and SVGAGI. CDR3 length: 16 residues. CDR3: CASSSPGQGSNQPQHF. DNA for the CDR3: TGTGCCAGCAGTTCGCCGGGACAGGGGAGCAATCAGCCCCAGCATTTT.

The CDR3 sequence is CASTFGRGRGNSPLHF. CDR3 nucleotides: TGTGCCAGCACTTTCGGGAGGGGCAGGGGTAATTCACCCCTCCACTTT. This chain connects TRBV19 to TRBJ1-6, with a weak D call TRBD1 (6 bases). This CDR3 region has 16 residues. CDR1 and CDR2 (germline): LNHDA, SQIVND (reference sequence). V was shortened by 9 bases and J by 6 bases, with 21 bases between the two germline ends.

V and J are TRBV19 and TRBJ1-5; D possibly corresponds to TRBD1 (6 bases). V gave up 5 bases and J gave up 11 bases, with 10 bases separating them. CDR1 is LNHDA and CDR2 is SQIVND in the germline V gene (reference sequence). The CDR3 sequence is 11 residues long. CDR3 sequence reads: CASSPGETQHF. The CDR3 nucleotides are TGTGCCAGTAGTCCAGGGGAGACCCAGCATTTT.

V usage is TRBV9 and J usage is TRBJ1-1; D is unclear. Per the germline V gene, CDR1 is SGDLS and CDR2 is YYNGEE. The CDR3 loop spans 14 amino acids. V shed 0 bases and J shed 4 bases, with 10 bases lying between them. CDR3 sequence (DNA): TGTGCCAGCAGCGTAGACGCGGGATTCACTGAAGCTTTCTTT. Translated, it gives CASSVDAGFTEAFF. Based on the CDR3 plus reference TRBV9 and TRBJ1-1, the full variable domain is DSGVTQTPKHLITATGQRVTLRCSPRSGDLSVYWYQQSLDQGLQFLIQYYNGEERAKGNILERFSAQQFPDLHSELNLSSLELGDSALYFCASSVDAGFTEAFFGQGTRLTVV.

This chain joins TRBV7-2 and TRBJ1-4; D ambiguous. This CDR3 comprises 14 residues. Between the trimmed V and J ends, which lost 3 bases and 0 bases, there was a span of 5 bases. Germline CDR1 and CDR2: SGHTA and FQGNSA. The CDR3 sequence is CASSFTTTNEKLFF. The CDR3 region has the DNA TGTGCCAGCAGCTTTACAACAACTAATGAAAAACTGTTTTTT.

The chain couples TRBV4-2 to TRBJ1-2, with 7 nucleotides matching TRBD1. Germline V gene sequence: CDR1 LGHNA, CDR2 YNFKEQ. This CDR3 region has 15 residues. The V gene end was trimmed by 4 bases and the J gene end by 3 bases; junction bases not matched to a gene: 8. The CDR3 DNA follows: TGTGCCAGCAGCCTGCCCGAGGGGGCGGACTATGGCTACACCTTC. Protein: CASSLPEGADYGYTF.

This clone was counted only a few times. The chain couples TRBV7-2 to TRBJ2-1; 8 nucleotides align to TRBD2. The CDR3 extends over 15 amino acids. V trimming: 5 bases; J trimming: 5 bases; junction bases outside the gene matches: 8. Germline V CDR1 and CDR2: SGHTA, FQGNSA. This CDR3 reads CASSPRGGGHNEQFF. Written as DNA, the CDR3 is TGTGCCAGCAGCCCCCGGGGGGGTGGGCACAATGAGCAGTTCTTC.

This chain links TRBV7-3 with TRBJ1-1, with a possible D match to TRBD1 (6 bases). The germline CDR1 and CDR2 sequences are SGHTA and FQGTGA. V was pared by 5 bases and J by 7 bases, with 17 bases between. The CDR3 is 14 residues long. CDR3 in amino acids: CASSKTGLRREAFF. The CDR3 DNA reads TGTGCCAGCAGCAAGACAGGTTTAAGACGTGAAGCTTTCTTT.

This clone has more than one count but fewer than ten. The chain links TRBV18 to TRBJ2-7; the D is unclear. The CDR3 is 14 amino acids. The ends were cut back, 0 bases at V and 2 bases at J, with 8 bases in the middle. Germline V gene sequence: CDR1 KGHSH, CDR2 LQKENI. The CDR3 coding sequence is TGTGCCAGCTCACCACCGCGCGGAACCTACGAGCAGTACTTC. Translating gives CASSPPRGTYEQYF.

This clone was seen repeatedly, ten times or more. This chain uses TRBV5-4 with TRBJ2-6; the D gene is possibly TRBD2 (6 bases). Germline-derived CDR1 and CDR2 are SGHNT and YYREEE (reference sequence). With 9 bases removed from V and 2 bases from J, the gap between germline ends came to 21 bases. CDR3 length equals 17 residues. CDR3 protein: CATTGGGVAAGANVLTF. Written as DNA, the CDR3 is TGTGCCACCACCGGAGGCGGGGTTGCTGCTGGGGCCAACGTCCTGACTTTC.

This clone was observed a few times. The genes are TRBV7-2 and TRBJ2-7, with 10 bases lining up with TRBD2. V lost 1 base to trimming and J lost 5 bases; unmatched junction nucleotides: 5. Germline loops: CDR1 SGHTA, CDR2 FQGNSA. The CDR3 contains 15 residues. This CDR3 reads CASSLGPSGGNEQYF. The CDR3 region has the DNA TGTGCCAGCAGCTTAGGTCCTAGCGGGGGCAACGAGCAGTACTTC.

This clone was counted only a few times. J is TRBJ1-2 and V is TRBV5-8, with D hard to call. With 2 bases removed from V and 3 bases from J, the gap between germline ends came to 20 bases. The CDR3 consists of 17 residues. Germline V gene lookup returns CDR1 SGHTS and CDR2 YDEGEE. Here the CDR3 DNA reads TGTGCCAGCAGCTTCAGACCGGGCGGGCGCCTATACTATGGCTACACCTTC. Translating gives CASSFRPGGRLYYGYTF.

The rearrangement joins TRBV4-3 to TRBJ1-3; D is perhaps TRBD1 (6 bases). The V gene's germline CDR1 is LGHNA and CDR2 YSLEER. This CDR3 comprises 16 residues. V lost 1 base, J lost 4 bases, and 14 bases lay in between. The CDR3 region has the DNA TGCGCCAGCAGCCAAGGAGGGGGGGGCGCAGGAAACACCATATATTTT. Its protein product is CASSQGGGGAGNTIYF.

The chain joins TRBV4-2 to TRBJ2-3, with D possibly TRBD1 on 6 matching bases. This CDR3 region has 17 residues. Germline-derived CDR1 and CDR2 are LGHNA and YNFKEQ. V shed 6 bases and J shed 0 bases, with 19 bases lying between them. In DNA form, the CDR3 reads TGTGCCAGCAGTTTCGGACAGCCAGATCCTAGCACAGATACGCAGTATTTT. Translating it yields CASSFGQPDPSTDTQYF.

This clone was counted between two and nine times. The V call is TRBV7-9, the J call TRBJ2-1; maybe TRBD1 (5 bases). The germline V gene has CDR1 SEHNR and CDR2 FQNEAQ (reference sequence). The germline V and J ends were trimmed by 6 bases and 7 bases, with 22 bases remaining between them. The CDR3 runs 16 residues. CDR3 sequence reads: CASRPFGALKANEQFF. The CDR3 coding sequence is TGTGCCAGCAGACCCTTTGGGGCGTTAAAAGCAAATGAGCAGTTCTTC.

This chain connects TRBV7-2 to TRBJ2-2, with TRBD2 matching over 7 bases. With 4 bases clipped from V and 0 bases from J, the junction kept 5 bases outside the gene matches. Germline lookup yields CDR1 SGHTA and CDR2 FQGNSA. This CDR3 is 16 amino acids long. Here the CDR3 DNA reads TGTGCCAGCAGCTCAGCCGGGGGGACGAACACCGGGGAGCTGTTTTTT. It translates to CASSSAGGTNTGELFF.

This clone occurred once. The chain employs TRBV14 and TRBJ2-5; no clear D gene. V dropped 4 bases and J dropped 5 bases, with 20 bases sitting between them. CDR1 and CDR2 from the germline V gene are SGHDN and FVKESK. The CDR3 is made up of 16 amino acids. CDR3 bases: TGTGCCAGCAGCCCCCGGTCAGCGTCGGCGAGGGAGACCCAGTACTTC. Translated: CASSPRSASARETQYF.